This T cell receptor beta chain comes out of a study of blood T cell repertoires in COVID-19. Study in general: Acute and convalescent COVID-19 samples came from the United States, Italy and Spain. Sources were T cells, B-cell-depleted T cells, or PBMCs; the material itself was cDNA or gDNA.

CDR3 length: 14 amino acids. The V and J ends lost 5 bases and 0 bases respectively, with 8 bases between them. The germline CDR1 and CDR2 sequences are MDHEN and SYDVKM. Original handling: Reference gene primers were amplified, and this amplification served to estimate nucleated cell counts. Assay used: immunoSEQ multiplex PCR; TCRdb lists only in-frame clones, some missing. V, J and clone size are taken as reported in that table, and D and trimming were inferred from the DNA itself. The sample lists 90,000 to 150,000 clones, about two thirds occurring once. The chain joins TRBV28 to TRBJ2-4; D is ambiguous. The sequence was obtained from a human donor with acute or convalescent COVID-19. The donor label of this sample is uncertain. Sequenced input: peripheral blood. The CDR3 DNA sequence: TGTGCCAGCAGTCCCCGCGTAGCCAAAAACATTCAGTACTTC. This sequence encodes CASSPRVAKNIQYF.